These T cell receptor beta chains were read from a single sample in a study of radiation and T cells in renal cell carcinoma. The method was immunoSEQ multiplex PCR; TCRdb's version includes in-frame clones alone and lacks a portion of them. Found here are approximately 65,000 clones, roughly 80% of them singletons; the top ten hold approximately 6.8%. The starting material was blood, obtained from a patient whose treatment included radiotherapy and nephrectomy. These receptor sequences come from a man in his sixties with renal cell carcinoma. The CDR3 runs from the conserved cysteine through the conserved F or W. The D gene is left open where the match is weak. The listing skips clone size in some rows; elsewhere it reads once, few, many or a size class.

D: TRBD2
size: .
J: TRBJ2-2
V: TRBV27
CDR3: CASSFRTSGPTGELFF
DNA: TGTGCCAGCAGTTTCCGGACTAGCGGGCCCACCGGGGAGCTGTTTTTT

D: .
size: once
J: TRBJ1-2
V: TRBV6-5
CDR3: CASRPGTDNYGYTF
DNA: TGTGCCAGCAGGCCCGGGACCGATAACTATGGCTACACCTTC

D: TRBD1
size: .
J: TRBJ2-2
V: TRBV29-1
CDR3: CSVVQGPTGELFF
DNA: TGCAGCGTTGTACAGGGGCCCACCGGGGAGCTGTTTTTT

D: TRBD1
size: few
J: TRBJ2-1
V: TRBV5-6
CDR3: CASSLVGTGDFTEQFF
DNA: TGTGCCAGCAGCTTGGTTGGGACAGGGGATTTTACGGAGCAGTTCTTC

D: .
size: .
J: TRBJ1-6
V: TRBV19
CDR3: CASSVGGLGSLHF
DNA: TGTGCCAGTAGTGTCGGGGGCTTAGGGTCCCTCCACTTT

D: TRBD1
size: .
J: TRBJ1-1
V: TRBV10-3
CDR3: CAISGTVNTEAFF
DNA: TGTGCCATATCCGGGACAGTGAACACTGAAGCTTTCTTT

D: TRBD1
size: few
J: TRBJ1-6
V: TRBV5-5
CDR3: CASSWDSGNSPLHF
DNA: TGTGCCAGCAGCTGGGACAGCGGTAATTCACCCCTCCACTTT

D: .
size: .
J: TRBJ1-2
V: TRBV5-4
CDR3: CASSSGERIGYTF
DNA: TGTGCCAGCAGTTCGGGAGAGCGGATTGGCTACACCTTC

D: .
size: .
J: TRBJ1-1
V: TRBV21-1
CDR3: CASSKGDLDEAFF
DNA: TGTGCCAGCAGCAAGGGCGATTTAGATGAAGCTTTCTTT

D: TRBD1
size: .
J: TRBJ1-1
V: TRBV16
CDR3: CASSGQGRNTEAFF
DNA: TGTGCCAGCAGTGGACAGGGCAGAAACACTGAAGCTTTCTTT

D: TRBD1
size: .
J: TRBJ1-1
V: TRBV11-2
CDR3: CASRQIDREKNTEAFF
DNA: TGTGCCAGCAGACAAATCGACAGGGAGAAGAACACTGAAGCTTTCTTT

D: .
size: .
J: TRBJ1-4
V: TRBV10-1
CDR3: CASSETRGVNEKLFF
DNA: TGCGCCAGCAGTGAGACGCGGGGGGTTAATGAAAAACTGTTTTTT

D: TRBD2
size: .
J: TRBJ2-2
V: TRBV19
CDR3: CASKTGASGSRELFF
DNA: TGTGCCAGTAAGACGGGGGCTAGCGGGAGCAGGGAGCTGTTTTTT

D: .
size: few
J: TRBJ1-6
V: TRBV6-6
CDR3: CASSPAESSPLHF
DNA: TGTGCCAGCAGCCCCGCGGAGAGTTCACCCCTCCACTTT

D: .
size: .
J: TRBJ1-2
V: TRBV29-1
CDR3: CSVQSLGGYGYTF
DNA: TGCAGCGTTCAGAGTTTAGGGGGCTATGGCTACACCTTC

D: .
size: .
J: TRBJ1-1
V: TRBV6-5
CDR3: CASSYDGANTEAFF
DNA: TGTGCCAGCAGTTACGACGGGGCGAACACTGAAGCTTTCTTT

D: .
size: .
J: TRBJ1-1
V: TRBV7-9
CDR3: CASSLGGGTNTEAFF
DNA: TGTGCCAGCAGCTTAGGTGGGGGTACGAACACTGAAGCTTTCTTT

D: .
size: .
J: TRBJ2-5
V: TRBV5-8
CDR3: CASSPGSPGETQYF
DNA: TGTGCCAGCAGCCCTGGGTCCCCTGGAGAGACCCAGTACTTC

D: .
size: .
J: TRBJ1-5
V: TRBV5-5
CDR3: CASSPGPNQPQHF
DNA: TGTGCCAGCAGCCCAGGACCCAATCAGCCCCAGCATTTT

D: TRBD1
size: .
J: TRBJ1-1
V: TRBV20-1
CDR3: CSAFGQGAFF
DNA: TGCAGTGCTTTCGGACAGGGAGCTTTCTTT

D: .
size: .
J: TRBJ2-7
V: TRBV18
CDR3: CASSRTQAYEQYF
DNA: TGTGCCAGCTCAAGGACGCAAGCCTACGAGCAGTACTTC

D: TRBD2
size: .
J: TRBJ2-3
V: TRBV6-5
CDR3: CASRLLAGGTDTQYF
DNA: TGTGCCAGCAGACTACTAGCGGGAGGAACAGATACGCAGTATTTT

D: .
size: .
J: TRBJ1-2
V: TRBV5-1
CDR3: CASSLAVVQGGYGYTF
DNA: TGCGCCAGCAGCTTGGCGGTCGTTCAGGGTGGTTATGGCTACACCTTC

D: .
size: once
J: TRBJ1-5
V: TRBV19
CDR3: CASRTPYSNQPQHF
DNA: TGTGCCAGTAGGACACCCTATAGCAATCAGCCCCAGCATTTT

D: TRBD2
size: .
J: TRBJ2-3
V: TRBV9
CDR3: CASSERTAGGPALGTDTQYF
DNA: TGTGCCAGCAGCGAGAGGACCGCGGGAGGGCCGGCGTTGGGCACAGATACGCAGTATTTT

D: TRBD1
size: .
J: TRBJ1-5
V: TRBV6-6
CDR3: CASTRGGLQPQHF
DNA: TGTGCCAGCACCAGGGGGGGGCTTCAGCCCCAGCATTTT

D: TRBD2
size: .
J: TRBJ2-1
V: TRBV7-2
CDR3: CASSLAGLAHEQFF
DNA: TGTGCCAGCAGCTTAGCGGGACTAGCCCATGAGCAGTTCTTC

D: .
size: .
J: TRBJ2-2
V: TRBV4-2
CDR3: CASSQQTPPASGELFF
DNA: TGTGCCAGCAGCCAACAGACGCCCCCGGCCTCCGGGGAGCTGTTTTTT

D: .
size: .
J: TRBJ1-1
V: TRBV7-3
CDR3: CASSLWDMVNTEAFF
DNA: TGTGCCAGCAGCTTATGGGACATGGTGAACACTGAAGCTTTCTTT

D: .
size: .
J: TRBJ2-3
V: TRBV30
CDR3: CAWSVQGLTQYF
DNA: TGTGCCTGGAGTGTCCAGGGACTTACGCAGTATTTT

D: .
size: .
J: TRBJ1-2
V: TRBV6-5
CDR3: CASSWTEGFYGYTF
DNA: TGTGCCAGCAGTTGGACTGAGGGCTTCTATGGCTACACCTTC

D: .
size: .
J: TRBJ2-3
V: TRBV15
CDR3: CATSRDRRSTDTQYF
DNA: TGTGCCACCAGCAGAGATCGTAGGAGCACAGATACGCAGTATTTT

D: .
size: .
J: TRBJ2-5
V: TRBV11-2
CDR3: CASSLEPQETQYF
DNA: TGTGCCAGCAGCTTAGAACCGCAAGAGACCCAGTACTTC

D: TRBD2
size: .
J: TRBJ2-3
V: TRBV29-1
CDR3: CSVWASGADTQYF
DNA: TGCAGCGTTTGGGCTAGCGGGGCAGATACGCAGTATTTT

D: TRBD2
size: .
J: TRBJ2-5
V: TRBV9
CDR3: CASSGTREGGETQYF
DNA: TGTGCCAGCAGCGGGACACGGGAGGGAGGGGAGACCCAGTACTTC

D: TRBD1
size: .
J: TRBJ1-2
V: TRBV19
CDR3: CASSLRDRGSYGYTF
DNA: TGTGCCAGTAGTCTCCGGGACAGGGGGTCCTATGGCTACACCTTC